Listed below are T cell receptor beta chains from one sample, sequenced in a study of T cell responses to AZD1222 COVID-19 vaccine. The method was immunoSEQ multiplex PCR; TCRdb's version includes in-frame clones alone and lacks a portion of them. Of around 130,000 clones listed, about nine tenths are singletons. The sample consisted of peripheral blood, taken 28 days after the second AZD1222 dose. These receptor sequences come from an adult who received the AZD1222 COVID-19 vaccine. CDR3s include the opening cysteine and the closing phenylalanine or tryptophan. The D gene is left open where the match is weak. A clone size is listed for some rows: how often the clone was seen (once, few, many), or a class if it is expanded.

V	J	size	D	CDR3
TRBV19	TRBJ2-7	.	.	CASSWFGRGSYEQYF
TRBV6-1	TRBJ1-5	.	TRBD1	CASSDSQGGNQPQHF
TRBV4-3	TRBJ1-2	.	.	CASSQDPGGGYTF
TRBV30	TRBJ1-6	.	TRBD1	CAWNLRGLPAPLHF
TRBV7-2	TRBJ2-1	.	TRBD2	CASAPRGGRYNEQFF
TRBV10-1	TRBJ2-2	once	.	CASGSGNTGELFF
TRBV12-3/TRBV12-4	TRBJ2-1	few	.	CASSLANEQFF
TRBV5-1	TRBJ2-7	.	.	CASSHRDIGAYEQYF
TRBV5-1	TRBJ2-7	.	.	CASSWGTETYEQYF
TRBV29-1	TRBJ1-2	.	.	CSVPIGGNGYTF
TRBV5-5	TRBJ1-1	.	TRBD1	CASSLLQGGAFF
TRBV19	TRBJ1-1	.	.	CASTVGPGAFF
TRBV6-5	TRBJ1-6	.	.	CASRGNNSPLHF
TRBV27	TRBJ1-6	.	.	CASSFVLDSPLHF
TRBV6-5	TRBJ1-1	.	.	CASEAGDGTEAFF
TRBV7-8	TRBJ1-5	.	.	CASSFFLGVNSNQPQHF
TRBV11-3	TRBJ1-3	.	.	CASSLDGRESGNTIYF
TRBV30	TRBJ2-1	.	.	CAWSTYDEQFF
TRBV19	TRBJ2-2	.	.	CASTPVAKTGELFF
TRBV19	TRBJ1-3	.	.	CASTPTGKDTIYF
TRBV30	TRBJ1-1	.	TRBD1	CAWKNRGPKAFF
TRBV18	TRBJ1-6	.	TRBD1	CASSLGQAHSPLHF
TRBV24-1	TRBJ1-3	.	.	CATSDPGEVSGNTIYF
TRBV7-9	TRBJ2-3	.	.	CASSTRSVDTQYF
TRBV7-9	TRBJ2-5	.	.	CASRPRGTGDGRQTQYF
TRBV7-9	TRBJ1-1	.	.	CASSLDPGEAFF
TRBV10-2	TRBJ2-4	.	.	CASSEPGALKNIQYF
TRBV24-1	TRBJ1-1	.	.	CKTGAGTEAFF
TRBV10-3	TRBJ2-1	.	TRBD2	CAISEVRLAGRGEQFF
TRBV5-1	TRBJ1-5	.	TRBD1	CASSFTGEQPQHF
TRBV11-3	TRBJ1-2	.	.	CASSRDSVANYGYTF
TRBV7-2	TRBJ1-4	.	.	CASSNGPSPHEKLFF
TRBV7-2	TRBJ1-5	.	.	CASSLAGWGRADQPQHF
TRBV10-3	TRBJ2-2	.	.	CAISESIGQGANTGELFF
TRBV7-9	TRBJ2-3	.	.	CASSTTGEGPTDTQYF
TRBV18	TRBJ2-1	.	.	CASGGVYNEQFF
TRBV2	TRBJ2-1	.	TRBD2	CASSGSGGSYNEQFF
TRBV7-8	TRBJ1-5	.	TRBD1	CASSHGGQSLNQPQHF
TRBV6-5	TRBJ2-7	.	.	CASSFFGGTASYEQYF
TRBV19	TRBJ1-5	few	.	CASSIDPSTAGAPQHF
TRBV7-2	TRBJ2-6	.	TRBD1	CASSFRDRGRILTF
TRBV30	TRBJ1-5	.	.	CAWSVRGNQPQHF
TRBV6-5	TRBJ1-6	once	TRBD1	CASSSEDRDPSPLHF
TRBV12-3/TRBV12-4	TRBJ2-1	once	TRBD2	CASSPGLADEQFF
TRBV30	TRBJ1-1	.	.	CAWSVGGREAFF
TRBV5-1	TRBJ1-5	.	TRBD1	CASSLQGARNQPQHF
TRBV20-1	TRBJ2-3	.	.	CSASLMSRSSTDTQYF
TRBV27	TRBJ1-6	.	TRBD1	CASRPGQGPSPLHF
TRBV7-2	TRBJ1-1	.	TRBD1	CASSLKGQSYLTNTEAFF
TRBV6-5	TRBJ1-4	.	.	CASSMGLLNEKLFF
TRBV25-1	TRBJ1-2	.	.	CASSGATFHYYGYTF
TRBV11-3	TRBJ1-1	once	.	CASSLAGVGTEAFF
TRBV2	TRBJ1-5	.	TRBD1	CASRPGQGFNFINQPQHF
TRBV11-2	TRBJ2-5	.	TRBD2	CASSLGTSGGQETQYF
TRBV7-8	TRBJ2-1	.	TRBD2	CASSRTSGAANEQFF